This T cell receptor (beta chain) was identified in a study of T cell responses to AZD1222 COVID-19 vaccine. Study-wide results and limits: Increases in Spike-specific TCR breadth and depth were seen after two AZD1222 doses. White British ancestry dominated among donors, who included more females, and clonal diversity was possibly underestimated. Just 5 to 7 AZD1222 recipients tested seropositive at baseline. Repertoires were obtained solely post-peak T cell response.

Repertoires were generated with immunoSEQ multiplex PCR, while TCRdb's copy carries only in-frame clones and drops some. The repertoire includes 150,000 to 200,000 clones, less than 90% of them detected once, and roughly 1.7% sits in the top ten. Looked up from germline, CDR1 is SGHRS and CDR2 is YFSETQ. The germline V and J ends were trimmed by 4 bases and 5 bases, with 15 bases remaining between them. The CDR3 is made up of 14 amino acids. Regarding this clone: The antigen is unknown.

Material: peripheral blood, obtained on day 0 of AZD1222 vaccination. V is TRBV5-1 and J is TRBJ1-1; D unclear. This receptor was obtained from an adult in good health. CDR3 in amino acids: CASSEDHPRTEAFF. CDR3 coding DNA: TGCGCCAGCAGCGAGGACCACCCAAGGACTGAAGCTTTCTTT.